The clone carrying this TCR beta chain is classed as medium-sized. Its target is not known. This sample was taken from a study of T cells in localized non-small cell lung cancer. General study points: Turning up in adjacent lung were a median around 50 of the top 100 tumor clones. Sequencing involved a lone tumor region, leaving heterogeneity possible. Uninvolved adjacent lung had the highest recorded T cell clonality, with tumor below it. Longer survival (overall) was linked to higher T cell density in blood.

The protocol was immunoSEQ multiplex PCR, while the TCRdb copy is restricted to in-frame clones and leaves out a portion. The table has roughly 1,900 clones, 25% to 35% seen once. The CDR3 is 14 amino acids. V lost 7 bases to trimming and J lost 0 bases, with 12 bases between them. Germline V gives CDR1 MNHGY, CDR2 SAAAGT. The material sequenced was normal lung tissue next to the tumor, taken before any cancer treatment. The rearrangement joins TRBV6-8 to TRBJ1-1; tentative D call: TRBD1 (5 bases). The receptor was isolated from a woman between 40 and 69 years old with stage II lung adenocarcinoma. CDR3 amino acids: CASIRDGMNTEAFF. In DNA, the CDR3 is TGTGCCAGCATTAGGGACGGCATGAACACTGAAGCTTTCTTT.